These 10 T cell receptor beta chains originate from one sample sequenced in a study of glioma-infiltrating T cells after dendritic cell vaccination. Sequenced by immunoSEQ multiplex PCR; TCRdb stores in-frame clones only, minus some. The table has over 90,000 clones, over 80% seen once. Documented time point: after dendritic cell vaccination, including at tumor progression/relapse. Sequenced here: blood, sampled after dendritic cell vaccination. All receptors derive from a human donor with glioblastoma.

The J gene is TRBJ1-6, the V gene TRBV9; 8 positions match TRBD1. Germline V CDR1 and CDR2: SGDLS, YYNGEE. V lost 3 bases and J lost 9; bases outside the gene matches: 5. The CDR3 contains 14 residues. CDR3 DNA sequence: TGTGCCAGCAGCGCGGGACAGGATAGTTCACCCCTCCACTTT. Translated: CASSAGQDSSPLHF.

This clone came up a few times. The DNA of the CDR3 is TGTGCCAGCAGTTACGGGCCCATGGTATATTTT. Protein product: CASSYGPMVYF. The V gene is TRBV6-5, the J gene TRBJ1-3, with D hard to call. This CDR3 region has 11 residues. From germline, CDR1 is MNHEY and CDR2 SVGAGI. V dropped 2 bases and J dropped 14 bases, with 10 bases sitting between them.

The rearrangement joins TRBV19 to TRBJ1-5; D unclear. The V end lost 1 base, the J end lost 2 bases, and 15 bases lay between the germline ends. Per germline, CDR1 LNHDA and CDR2 SQIVND (reference sequence). CDR3 size: 17 residues. The CDR3 is CASSIAGWDEGNQPQHF. CDR3 coding DNA: TGTGCCAGTAGTATAGCGGGATGGGATGAGGGCAATCAGCCCCAGCATTTT.

V is TRBV9 and J is TRBJ2-5; possibly TRBD1 for D (6 bases). Per the germline V gene, CDR1 is SGDLS and CDR2 is YYNGEE. V lost 4 bases and J 1 base, leaving 11 bases between the germline ends. The CDR3 is 14 amino acids. The CDR3 loop is CASSNEDSQETQYF. DNA of the CDR3: TGTGCCAGCAGCAACGAGGACAGCCAAGAGACCCAGTACTTC. The full variable domain, with the rest looked up from reference TRBV9 and TRBJ2-5, is DSGVTQTPKHLITATGQRVTLRCSPRSGDLSVYWYQQSLDQGLQFLIQYYNGEERAKGNILERFSAQQFPDLHSELNLSSLELGDSALYFCASSNEDSQETQYFGPGTRLLVL.

The V and J genes are TRBV6-4 and TRBJ1-6; D gene uncertain. Per the germline V gene, CDR1 is MRHNA and CDR2 is SNTAGT. The V end lost 4 bases, the J end lost 6 bases, and 13 bases lay between the germline ends. The CDR3 covers 15 residues. As DNA, the CDR3 is TGTGCCAGCAGTGCCATAGGAGACTTTAATTCACCCCTCCACTTT. It specifies CASSAIGDFNSPLHF.

V and J are TRBV5-1 and TRBJ1-4; a possible D gene is TRBD1 (6 bases). The ends were cut back, 5 bases at V and 8 bases at J, with 13 bases in the middle. The germline V gene encodes CDR1 SGHRS and CDR2 YFSETQ. The CDR3 has 13 amino acids. The CDR3 sequence: CASRDTGMEKLFF. The DNA of the CDR3 is TGCGCCAGCAGAGATACAGGGATGGAAAAACTGTTTTTT.

The chain recombines TRBV7-6 with TRBJ2-5; possibly TRBD1 for D (6 bases). Trimming pared 0 bases from V and 2 bases from J, leaving 7 bases between. The CDR3 has 14 amino acids. Germline-derived CDR1 and CDR2 are SGHVS and FNYEAQ. For the CDR3, the DNA is TGTGCCAGCAGCTTAGCAGGGGGACAAGAGACCCAGTACTTC. Translating it yields CASSLAGGQETQYF.

The chain is built from TRBV30 and TRBJ2-2; 10 bases fit TRBD2. This CDR3 region has 14 residues. Germline assignment: CDR1 GTSNPN and CDR2 SVGIG (reference sequence). J was trimmed by 6 bases and V by 1 base; bases with no gene match: 2. The CDR3 reads CAWSAGLAAGELFF. DNA of the CDR3: TGTGCCTGGAGTGCCGGACTAGCGGCCGGGGAGCTGTTTTTT.

The chain carries TRBV5-1 and TRBJ1-2; 8 positions match TRBD1. This CDR3 is built from 18 residues. The germline CDR1 and CDR2 sequences are SGHRS and YFSETQ. The junction had 23 bases not matched to a gene; V was cut back by 5 bases and J by 8 bases. CDR3 loop: CASSRGGPSTGVLRGYTF. CDR3 DNA sequence: TGCGCCAGCAGTCGGGGCGGGCCCTCGACAGGGGTCTTGAGGGGCTACACCTTC.

The chain links TRBV7-3 to TRBJ2-5, with D possibly TRBD1 on 6 matching bases. This CDR3 contains 17 residues. Germline V CDR1 and CDR2: SGHTA, FQGTGA. Between the trimmed V and J ends, which lost 1 base and 2 bases, there was a span of 17 bases. The CDR3 region is CASSLMGARGGQETQYF. The CDR3 nucleotides read TGTGCCAGCAGCTTAATGGGGGCGAGGGGTGGGCAAGAGACCCAGTACTTC.